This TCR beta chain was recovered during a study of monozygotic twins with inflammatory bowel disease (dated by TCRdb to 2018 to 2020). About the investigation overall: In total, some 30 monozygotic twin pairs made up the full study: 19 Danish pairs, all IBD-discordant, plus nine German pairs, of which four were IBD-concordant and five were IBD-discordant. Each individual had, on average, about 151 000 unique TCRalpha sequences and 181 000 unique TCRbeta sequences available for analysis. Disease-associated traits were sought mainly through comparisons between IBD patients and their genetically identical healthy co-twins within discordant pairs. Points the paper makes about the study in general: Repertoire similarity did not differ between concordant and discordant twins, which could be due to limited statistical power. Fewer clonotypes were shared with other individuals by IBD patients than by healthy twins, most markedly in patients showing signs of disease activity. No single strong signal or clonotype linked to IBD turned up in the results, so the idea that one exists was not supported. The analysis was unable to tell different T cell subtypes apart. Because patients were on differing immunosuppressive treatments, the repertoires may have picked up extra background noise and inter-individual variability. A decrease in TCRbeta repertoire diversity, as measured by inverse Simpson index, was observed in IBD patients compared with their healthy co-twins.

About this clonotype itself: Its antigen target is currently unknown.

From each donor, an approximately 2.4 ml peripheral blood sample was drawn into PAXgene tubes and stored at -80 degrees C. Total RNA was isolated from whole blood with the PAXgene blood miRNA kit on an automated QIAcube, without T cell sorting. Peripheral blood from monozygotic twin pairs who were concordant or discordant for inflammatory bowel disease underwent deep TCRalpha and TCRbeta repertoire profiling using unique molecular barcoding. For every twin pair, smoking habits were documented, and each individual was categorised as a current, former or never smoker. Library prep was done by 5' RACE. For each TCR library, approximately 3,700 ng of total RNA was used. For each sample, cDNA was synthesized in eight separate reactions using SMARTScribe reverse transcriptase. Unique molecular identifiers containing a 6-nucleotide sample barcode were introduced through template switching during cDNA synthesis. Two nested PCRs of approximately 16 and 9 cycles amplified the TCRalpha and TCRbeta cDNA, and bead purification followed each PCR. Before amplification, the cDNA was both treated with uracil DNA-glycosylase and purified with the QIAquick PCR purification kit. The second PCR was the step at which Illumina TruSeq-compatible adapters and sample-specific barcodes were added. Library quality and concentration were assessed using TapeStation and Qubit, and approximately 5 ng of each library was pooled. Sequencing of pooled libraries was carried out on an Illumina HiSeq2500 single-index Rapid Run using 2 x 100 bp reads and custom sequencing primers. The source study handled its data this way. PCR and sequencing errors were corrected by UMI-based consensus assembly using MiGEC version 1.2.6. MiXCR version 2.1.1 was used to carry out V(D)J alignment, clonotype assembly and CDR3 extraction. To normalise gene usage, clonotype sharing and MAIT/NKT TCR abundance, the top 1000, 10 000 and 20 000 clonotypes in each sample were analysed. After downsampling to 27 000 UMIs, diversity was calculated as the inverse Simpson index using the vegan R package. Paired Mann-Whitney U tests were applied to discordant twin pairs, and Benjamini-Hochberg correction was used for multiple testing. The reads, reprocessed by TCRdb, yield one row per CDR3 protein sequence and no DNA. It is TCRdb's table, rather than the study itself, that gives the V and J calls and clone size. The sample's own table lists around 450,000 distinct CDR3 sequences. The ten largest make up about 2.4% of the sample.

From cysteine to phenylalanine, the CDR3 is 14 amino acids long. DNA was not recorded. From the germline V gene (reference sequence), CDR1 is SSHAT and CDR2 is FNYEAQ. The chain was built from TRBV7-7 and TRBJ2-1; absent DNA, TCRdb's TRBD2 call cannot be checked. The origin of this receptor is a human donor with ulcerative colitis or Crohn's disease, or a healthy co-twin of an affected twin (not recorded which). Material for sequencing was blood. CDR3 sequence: CASSPPGLAGAQFF.